What follows describes a single T cell receptor beta chain. Its antigen is undetermined. Germline CDR1 MNHNY, CDR2 SVGAGI (reference sequence). The CDR3 spans 13 residues. The V gene lost 2 bases and the J gene lost 0 bases, with 4 bases spanning the gap. Measured with immunoSEQ multiplex PCR; TCRdb has only the in-frame clones, and not every one. The sample carries more than 50,000 clones, around 94% recorded once. This sample was taken from a study of human thymus T cells. Regarding the study as a whole: Thymic and blood repertoires appeared to carry a bias in their V and J gene usage.

Finnish infants who were healthy and having corrective surgery for congenital heart defects made up the donors. Half of the eight donors gave about 0.45-1 mL blood during surgery. No fixed cell number was used; all available blood leukocytes supplied DNA. The source material was blood. The sequence was collected from a boy under three years old with a congenital heart defect but otherwise immunologically healthy. The V call is TRBV6-6, the J call TRBJ1-2; D is unclear. In nucleotides, the CDR3 is TGTGCCAGCAGTTACGGAGCTAACTATGGCTACACCTTC. Encoded protein: CASSYGANYGYTF.